Detailed here is one T cell receptor (beta chain). This record comes from a study of control samples from healthy donors and cancer patients. The CDR3 is 14 amino acids. With 7 bases removed from V and 6 bases from J, the gap between germline ends came to 16 bases. Germline V gene lookup returns CDR1 MNHEY and CDR2 SVGAGI. Clones were sequenced by immunoSEQ multiplex PCR, and TCRdb holds only the in-frame ones, with some missing. The data hold about 120,000 clones, with 92% observed a single time. The rearrangement links TRBV6-5 to TRBJ1-5; no reliable D call. Specimen: blood. This receptor was identified in a woman aged 45-65 years in good health. CDR3 sequence reads: CASTEGVFGQPQHF. The CDR3 DNA reads TGTGCCAGCACCGAGGGAGTATTCGGTCAGCCCCAGCATTTT.